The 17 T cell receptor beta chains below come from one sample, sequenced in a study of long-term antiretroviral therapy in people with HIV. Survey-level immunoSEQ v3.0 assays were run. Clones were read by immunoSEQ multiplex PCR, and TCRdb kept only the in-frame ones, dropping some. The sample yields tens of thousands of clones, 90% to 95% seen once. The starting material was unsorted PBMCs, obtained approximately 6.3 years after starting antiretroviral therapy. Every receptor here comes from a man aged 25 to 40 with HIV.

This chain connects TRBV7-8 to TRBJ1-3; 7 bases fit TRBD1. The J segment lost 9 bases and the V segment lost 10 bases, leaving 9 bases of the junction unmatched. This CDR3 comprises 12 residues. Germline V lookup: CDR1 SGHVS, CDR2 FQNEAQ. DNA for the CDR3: TGTGCCACCGCGACAGGGAAGGGCACCATATATTTT. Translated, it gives CATATGKGTIYF.

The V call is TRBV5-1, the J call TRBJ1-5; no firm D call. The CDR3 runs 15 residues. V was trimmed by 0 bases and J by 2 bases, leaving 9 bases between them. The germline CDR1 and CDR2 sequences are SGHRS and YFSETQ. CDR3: CASSLGAGGNQPQHF. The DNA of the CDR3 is TGCGCCAGCAGCTTGGGAGCGGGCGGCAATCAGCCCCAGCATTTT. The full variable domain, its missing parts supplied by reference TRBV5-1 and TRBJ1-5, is KAGVTQTPRYLIKTRGQQVTLSCSPISGHRSVSWYQQTPGQGLQFLFEYFSETQRNKGNFPGRFSGRQFSNSRSEMNVSTLELGDSALYLCASSLGAGGNQPQHFGDGTRLSIL.

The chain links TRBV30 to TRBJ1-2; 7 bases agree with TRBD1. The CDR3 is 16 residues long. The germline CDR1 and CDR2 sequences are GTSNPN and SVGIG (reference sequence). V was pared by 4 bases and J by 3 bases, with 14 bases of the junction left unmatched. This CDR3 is CAWKALTEGAYYGYTF. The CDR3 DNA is TGTGCCTGGAAGGCTCTCACGGAGGGGGCATACTATGGCTACACCTTC.

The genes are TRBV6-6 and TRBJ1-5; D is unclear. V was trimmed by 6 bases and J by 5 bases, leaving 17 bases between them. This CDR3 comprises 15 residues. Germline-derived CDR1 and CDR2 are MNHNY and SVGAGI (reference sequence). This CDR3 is CASRPDPGSYQPQHF. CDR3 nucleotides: TGTGCCAGCAGGCCGGATCCGGGCTCCTATCAGCCCCAGCATTTT.

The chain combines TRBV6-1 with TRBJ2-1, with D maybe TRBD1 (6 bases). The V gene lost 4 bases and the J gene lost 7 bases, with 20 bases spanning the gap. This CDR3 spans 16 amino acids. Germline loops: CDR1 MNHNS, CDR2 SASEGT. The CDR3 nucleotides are TGTGCCAGCAGTGGAACGGACAGTAACTCCCATAATGAGCAGTTCTTC. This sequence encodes CASSGTDSNSHNEQFF.

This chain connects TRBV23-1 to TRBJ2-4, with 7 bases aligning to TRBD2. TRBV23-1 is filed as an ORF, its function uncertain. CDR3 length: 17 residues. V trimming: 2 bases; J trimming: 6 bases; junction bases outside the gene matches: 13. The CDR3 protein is CASSQQTEGTMANIQYF. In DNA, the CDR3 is TGCGCCAGCAGTCAACAAACCGAGGGGACTATGGCAAACATTCAGTACTTC.

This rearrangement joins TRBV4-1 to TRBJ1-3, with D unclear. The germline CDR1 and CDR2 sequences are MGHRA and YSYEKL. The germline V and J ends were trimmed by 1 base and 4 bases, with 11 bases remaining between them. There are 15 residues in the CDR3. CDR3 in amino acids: CASSQGRSGGNTIYF. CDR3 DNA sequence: TGCGCCAGCAGCCAAGGCAGGTCGGGAGGAAACACCATATATTTT.

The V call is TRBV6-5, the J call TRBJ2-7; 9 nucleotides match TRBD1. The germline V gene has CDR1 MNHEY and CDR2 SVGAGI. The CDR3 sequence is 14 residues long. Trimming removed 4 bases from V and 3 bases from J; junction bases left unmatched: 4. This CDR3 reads CASSSTGGYYEQYF. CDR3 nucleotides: TGTGCCAGCAGTTCAACAGGGGGCTACTACGAGCAGTACTTC.

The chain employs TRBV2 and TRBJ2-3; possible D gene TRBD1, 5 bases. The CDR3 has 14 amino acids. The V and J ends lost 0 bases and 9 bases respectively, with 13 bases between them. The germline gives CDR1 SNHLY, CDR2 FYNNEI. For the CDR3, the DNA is TGTGCCAGCAGTGAAGCGCATTCGGCAGGGACGCAGTATTTT. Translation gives CASSEAHSAGTQYF.

As DNA, the CDR3 is TGTGCCTGGAGTGCCCAGTACTCTGGGGCCAACGTCCTGACTTTC. Its translation is CAWSAQYSGANVLTF. The chain has TRBV30 and TRBJ2-6; D gene ambiguous. In germline, CDR1 is GTSNPN, CDR2 SVGIG (reference sequence). V dropped 1 base and J dropped 0 bases, with 7 bases sitting between them. The CDR3 length is 15 residues.

CDR3 loop: CASSETGGGADGGTQYF. CDR3 in DNA: TGTGCCAGCAGTGAGACTGGCGGGGGAGCCGATGGAGGTACGCAGTATTTT. The chain recombines TRBV6-4 with TRBJ2-3; 7 nucleotides line up with TRBD2. CDR3 length: 17 residues. J was trimmed by 8 bases and V by 3 bases; bases with no gene match: 17. Per germline, CDR1 MRHNA and CDR2 SNTAGT.

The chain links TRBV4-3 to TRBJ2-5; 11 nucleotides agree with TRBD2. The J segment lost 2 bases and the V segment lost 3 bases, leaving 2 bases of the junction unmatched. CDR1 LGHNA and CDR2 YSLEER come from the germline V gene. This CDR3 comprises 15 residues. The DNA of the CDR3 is TGCGCCAGCAGCCAGGGACTAGCGGAACAAGAGACCCAGTACTTC. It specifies CASSQGLAEQETQYF.

The CDR3 loop is CASSLGTLDGANVLTF. The CDR3 bases are TGTGCCAGCAGCTTAGGAACACTGGATGGGGCCAACGTCCTGACTTTC. V and J are TRBV11-2 and TRBJ2-6, with D unresolved. The CDR3 is 16 amino acids. The germline gives CDR1 SGHAT, CDR2 FQNNGV. Trimming took 1 base from V and 3 from J, leaving 10 bases between them.

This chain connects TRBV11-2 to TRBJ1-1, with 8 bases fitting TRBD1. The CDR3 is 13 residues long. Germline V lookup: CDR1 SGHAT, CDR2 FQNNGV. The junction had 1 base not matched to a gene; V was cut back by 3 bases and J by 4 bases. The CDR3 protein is CASSFTGGTEAFF. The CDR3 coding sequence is TGTGCCAGCAGCTTTACAGGGGGCACTGAAGCTTTCTTT.

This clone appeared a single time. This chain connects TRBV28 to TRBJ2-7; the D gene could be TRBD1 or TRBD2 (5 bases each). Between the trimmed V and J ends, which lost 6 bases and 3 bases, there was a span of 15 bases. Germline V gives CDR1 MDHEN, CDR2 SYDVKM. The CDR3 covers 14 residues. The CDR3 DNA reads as TGTGCCAGCAGCCCCCGGGACCTCCTCTACGAGCAGTACTTC. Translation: CASSPRDLLYEQYF.

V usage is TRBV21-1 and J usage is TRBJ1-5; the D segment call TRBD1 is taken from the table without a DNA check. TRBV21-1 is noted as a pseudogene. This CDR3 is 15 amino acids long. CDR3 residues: CASSLHRGRVQPQHF. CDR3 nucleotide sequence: TGTGCCAGCAGCTTACACAGGGGGCGAGTTCAGCCCCAGCATTTT.

The CDR3 here is CASSFGERGPTDTQYF. The CDR3 DNA follows: TGCGCCAGCAGCTTCGGGGAGCGGGGGCCGACAGATACGCAGTATTTT. The chain recombines TRBV5-1 with TRBJ2-3; 8 bases fit TRBD2. The CDR3 consists of 16 residues. J was trimmed by 3 bases and V by 2 bases; bases with no gene match: 8. Germline-derived CDR1 and CDR2 are SGHRS and YFSETQ.